This TCR beta chain was sequenced in a study of control samples from healthy donors and cancer patients. TCRdb's copy holds only in-frame clones and misses some; the assay was immunoSEQ multiplex PCR. The sample yields 100,000 or so clones, more than 85% seen once. CDR1 is MNHNY and CDR2 is SVGAGI in the germline V gene (reference sequence). CDR3 length: 18 amino acids. V lost 6 bases, J lost 7 bases, and 19 bases stayed unmatched. The TCR was taken from a woman in her 30s in good health. The V and J genes are TRBV6-6 and TRBJ2-1; 9 positions agree with TRBD1. The specimen was blood. CDR3 DNA: TGTGCCAGCAGCCGAGCGCAAACTAACAGGGGGCAGGGGAATGAGCAGTTCTTC. Translating gives CASSRAQTNRGQGNEQFF.